The table lists the clone carrying this T cell receptor (beta chain) with a few counts. CDR3 size: 15 residues. Germline V gene data show CDR1 as MNHEY and CDR2 as SMNVEV (reference sequence). Germline trimming cut 2 bases from V and 4 bases from J; bases unmatched to any gene: 6. The data belong to a study of PD-L1 blockade in urothelial cancer. The overall study: Males with bladder-origin urothelial cancer constituted about nine tenths of the roughly 29 patients.

The time point was: peripheral blood 6 weeks after treatment start. Profiling relied on immunoSEQ multiplex PCR, and the TCRdb table lists in-frame clones only, not all of them. The data hold about 120,000 clones, with more than 75% observed a single time. V usage is TRBV27 and J usage is TRBJ2-7, with 9 bases aligning to TRBD1. The clonotype was recovered from a man aged 50 or older with urothelial cancer. This specimen consisted of PBMCs, obtained around atezolizumab (anti-PD-L1) treatment. The CDR3 bases are TGTGCCAGCAGTTTACACAGGGGGCCCACATACGAGCAGTACTTC. This codes for CASSLHRGPTYEQYF.